The next 5 T cell receptor beta chains were all read from a single sample in a study of T cell repertoires in cytomegalovirus infection. MiXCR, applied by TCRdb to the reads, yields one record per CDR3 protein. The data contain about 250,000 distinct CDR3 sequences, about 12% of them singletons. The sample comprised PBMCs. These receptors originate from a human donor in good health (CMV status not recorded). Some clones in this sample may be carry-over from other donors' samples.

This clonotype was detected ten times or more. The V call is TRBV28, the J call TRBJ2-3, with a weak D call TRBD2 (5 bases). Germline-derived CDR1 and CDR2 are MDHEN and SYDVKM. This CDR3 has 15 amino acids. V lost 6 bases and J 2 bases, leaving 15 bases between the germline ends. In nucleotides, the CDR3 is TGTGCCAGCAGCACCCTGGACTTACCCACAGATACGCAGTATTTT. Translating it yields CASSTLDLPTDTQYF.

This chain uses TRBV30 with TRBJ1-2, with 7 bases matching TRBD1. This CDR3 is built from 13 residues. V dropped 3 bases and J dropped 3; count of bases not matched to a gene: 4. The germline CDR1 and CDR2 sequences are GTSNPN and SVGIG (reference sequence). The CDR3 nucleotides are TGTGCCTGGAGGAAGGGGGCGGACTATGGCTACACCTTC. This codes for CAWRKGADYGYTF.

The table lists this clonotype with many counts. The V gene is TRBV7-2, the J gene TRBJ2-3, with 7 bases aligning to TRBD1. V was pared by 4 bases and J by 2 bases, with 9 bases of the junction left unmatched. From germline, CDR1 is SGHTA and CDR2 FQGNSA. This CDR3 comprises 16 residues. CDR3 region: CASSSLGGGITDTQYF. In DNA, the CDR3 is TGTGCCAGCAGCTCGCTAGGGGGCGGAATCACAGATACGCAGTATTTT. The full variable domain, completed using reference TRBV7-2 and TRBJ2-3, is GAGVSQSPSNKVTEKGKDVELRCDPISGHTALYWYRQSLGQGLEFLIYFQGNSAPDKSGLPSDRFSAERTGGSVSTLTIQRTQQEDSAVYLCASSSLGGGITDTQYFGPGTRLTVL.

This clonotype was observed a few times. The chain has TRBV6-2 or TRBV6-3 and TRBJ2-7, with D perhaps assigned TRBD1 or TRBD2 (5 bases each). This CDR3 has 12 amino acids. Germline lookup yields CDR1 MNHEY and CDR2 SVGEGT. The V end was cut by 7 bases, the J end by 5 bases, with 12 bases between. In DNA, the CDR3 is TGTGCCAGCAATGACGTGGGGGACGAGCAGTACTTC. Encoded protein: CASNDVGDEQYF.

This clonotype was seen many times. The V gene is TRBV2, the J gene TRBJ2-7; 7 bases line up with TRBD1. The CDR3 runs to 14 residues. Germline CDR1 reads SNHLY; CDR2 reads FYNNEI. The V gene end was trimmed by 6 bases and the J gene end by 5 bases; junction bases not matched to a gene: 10. In DNA form, the CDR3 reads TGTGCCAGCAGCACCACTCGACAGGGCAACGAGCAGTACTTC. It encodes CASSTTRQGNEQYF.